The source of this T cell receptor (beta chain) is a study of memory CD4+ T cells and cytomegalovirus serostatus. In the study overall: Donors were healthy Belgian adults, 10 or so CMV seropositive and fewer than 30 seronegative.

Single viable CD3+CD4+CD8-CD45RO+ cells were sorted as the memory CD4+ T cells. Positive selection with CD4 microbeads enriched total CD4+ T cells. From germline, CDR1 is SGHRS and CDR2 YFSETQ. V lost 1 base, J lost 4 bases, and 6 bases lay in between. The CDR3 contains 12 residues. Original data processing: Out-of-frame sequences were removed, leaving 2 million to 2.5 million distinct TCRbeta sequences. The data were produced by immunoSEQ multiplex PCR, yet TCRdb's version contains in-frame clones alone and is incomplete. V and J calls and clone size come straight from that table; D and trimming were deduced from the DNA. The table has roughly 67,000 clones, about 75% seen once.

Sequencing input: memory CD4+ T cells from blood. The chain recombines TRBV5-1 with TRBJ2-7; D is undetermined. This TCR derives from an adult in good health and CMV-seropositive. The CDR3 bases are TGCGCCAGCAGCTTGTCTGGTTACGAGCAGTACTTC. It yields the protein CASSLSGYEQYF.